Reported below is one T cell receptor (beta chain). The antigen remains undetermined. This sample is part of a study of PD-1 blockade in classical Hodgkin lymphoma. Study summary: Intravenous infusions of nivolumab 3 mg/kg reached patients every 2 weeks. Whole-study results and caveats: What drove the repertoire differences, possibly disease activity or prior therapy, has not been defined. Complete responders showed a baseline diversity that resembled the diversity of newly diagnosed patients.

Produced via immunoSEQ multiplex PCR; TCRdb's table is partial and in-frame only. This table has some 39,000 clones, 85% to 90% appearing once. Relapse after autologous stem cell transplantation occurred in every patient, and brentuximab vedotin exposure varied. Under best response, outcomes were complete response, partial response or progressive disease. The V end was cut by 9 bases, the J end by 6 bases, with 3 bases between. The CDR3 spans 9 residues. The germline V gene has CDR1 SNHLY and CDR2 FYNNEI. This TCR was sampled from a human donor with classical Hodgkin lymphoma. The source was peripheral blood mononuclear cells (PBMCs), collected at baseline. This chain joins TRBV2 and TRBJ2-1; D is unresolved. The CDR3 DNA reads TGTGCCAGTCCCAATGAGCAGTTCTTC. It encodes CASPNEQFF.